Sequencing of this T cell receptor beta chain was carried out in a study of blood T cell repertoires in COVID-19. Study-wide context: Sites across the United States, Italy and Spain contributed samples from acute and convalescent COVID-19. T cells, B-cell-depleted T cells, or PBMCs provided the cDNA or gDNA that served as material.

Authors' methods: Estimation of nucleated cell counts relied on the amplification of reference gene primers. Using immunoSEQ multiplex PCR, the repertoire was profiled, and TCRdb retains in-frame clones only, with some absent. That table furnishes V, J and clone size, whereas the DNA furnished D and trimming. The data contain around 700,000 clones, around 90% of them seen just once; the ten biggest clones take up approximately 0.3%. V lost 6 bases to trimming and J lost 4 bases, with 12 bases between them. Germline V gene lookup returns CDR1 SGHAT and CDR2 FQNNGV. CDR3 length: 13 amino acids. The sequencing sample was made of peripheral blood. The V gene is TRBV11-2, the J gene TRBJ1-2; a possible D gene is TRBD1 (6 bases). The receptor's source is a woman aged 18-35 years with acute or convalescent COVID-19. CDR3 sequence (DNA): TGTGCCAGCAGGATCGGGACACCCTATGGCTACACCTTC. Its protein is CASRIGTPYGYTF.